What follows are 4 T cell receptor beta chains derived from one specimen sequenced in a study of cytomegalovirus exposure and HLA in healthy donors. The PCR contained 60 Vbeta and 13 Jbeta primers. Data came from immunoSEQ multiplex PCR; TCRdb stores just in-frame clones and leaves some out. Its table lists approximately 93,000 clones. Specimen: PBMCs. These receptors were taken from a woman aged 25 to 39 in good health and CMV-seronegative.

The J gene is TRBJ1-2, the V gene TRBV6-5; TRBD1 is a possible D gene (5 bases). The CDR3 totals 15 residues. Germline loops: CDR1 MNHEY, CDR2 SVGAGI. V was pared by 6 bases and J by 3 bases, with 17 bases between. CDR3 in DNA: TGTGCCAGCAGGGCAGGACAATGGGTTTACTATGGCTACACCTTC. Translating gives CASRAGQWVYYGYTF.

The gene calls are TRBV7-9 and TRBJ2-5; 9 positions match TRBD1. This CDR3 has 16 amino acids. Germline V lookup: CDR1 SEHNR, CDR2 FQNEAQ (reference sequence). With 5 bases clipped from V and 5 bases from J, the junction kept 12 bases outside the gene matches. In DNA, the CDR3 is TGTGCCAGCAGCCGACTTAGACAGGGGGGGGAGGAGACCCAGTACTTC. Amino acids: CASSRLRQGGEETQYF.

About this clone: The same CDR3 arises from other DNA sequences in this sample as well. The V call is TRBV5-1, the J call TRBJ2-3; 9 nucleotides agree with TRBD2. The V gene's germline CDR1 is SGHRS and CDR2 YFSETQ. J was trimmed by 5 bases and V by 0 bases; bases with no gene match: 1. There are 14 residues in the CDR3. Here the CDR3 DNA reads TGCGCCAGCAGCTTGGCGCGGGAGGGAGATACGCAGTATTTT. This codes for CASSLAREGDTQYF.

Note on this clone: Sequence at one end of the junction differs from germline and may be a read error. For the CDR3, the DNA is TGCGCCAGCAGCCAAACTTCTAGCGAAAAATACAATGAGCGGTTCTTC. Protein: CASSQTSSEKYNERFF. This sequence joins TRBV4-1 and TRBJ2-1; a weak D match, TRBD2 (6 bases). Germline assignment: CDR1 MGHRA and CDR2 YSYEKL. The CDR3 contains 16 residues.